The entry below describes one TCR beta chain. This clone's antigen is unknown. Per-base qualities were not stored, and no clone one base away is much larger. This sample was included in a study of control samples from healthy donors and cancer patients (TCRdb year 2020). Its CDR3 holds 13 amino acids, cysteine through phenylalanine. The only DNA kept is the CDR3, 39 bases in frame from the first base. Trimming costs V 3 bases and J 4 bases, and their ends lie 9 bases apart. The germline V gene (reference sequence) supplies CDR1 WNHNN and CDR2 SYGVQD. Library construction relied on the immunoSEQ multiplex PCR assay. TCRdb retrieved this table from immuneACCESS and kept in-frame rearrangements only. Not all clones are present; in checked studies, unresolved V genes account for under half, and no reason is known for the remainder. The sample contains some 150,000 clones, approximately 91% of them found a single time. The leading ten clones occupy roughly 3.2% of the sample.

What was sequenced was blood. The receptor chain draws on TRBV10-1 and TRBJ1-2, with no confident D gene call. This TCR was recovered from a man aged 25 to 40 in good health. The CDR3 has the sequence CASSERGSYGYTF. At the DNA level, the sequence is TGCGCCAGCAGTGAACGGGGTAGCTATGGCTACACCTTC.